This passage covers 18 T cell receptor beta chains from one sample sequenced in a study of patients and donors after allogeneic stem cell transplantation. TCRdb reprocessed the RT-PCR reads with MiXCR, giving one entry per CDR3 protein. The data show approximately 150,000 distinct CDR3 sequences, roughly 35% seen once. The source material was blood, either unsorted or a sorted T cell fraction (not recorded which). The receptors derive from a human donor who was either an allogeneic HSCT recipient or a stem cell or donor lymphocyte infusion donor (not recorded which). It is not recorded whose cells these are; they may come from a transplant donor.

This clonotype turned up a few times. The chain carries TRBV12-3 or TRBV12-4 and TRBJ1-5; the match to TRBD1 covers 7 bases. The CDR3 length is 15 residues. V shed 5 bases and J 3 bases; nucleotides not matched to a gene: 7. The CDR3 spells CASSQLDRDNQPQHF. As DNA, the CDR3 is TGTGCCAGCAGTCAACTCGACAGGGACAATCAGCCCCAGCATTTT.

V usage is TRBV20-1 and J usage is TRBJ2-7; D is undetermined. V was clipped by 1 base and J by 3 bases, with 7 bases between them. Looked up from germline, CDR1 is DFQATT and CDR2 is SNEGSKA (reference sequence). CDR3 length equals 12 residues. CDR3 nucleotide sequence: TGCAGTGCTAGAGTAGCCAACTACGAGCAGTACTTC. It translates to CSARVANYEQYF.

V and J are TRBV27 and TRBJ2-3, with unresolved D. This CDR3 is 16 amino acids long. Trimming pared 6 bases from V and 4 bases from J, leaving 20 bases between. CDR1 MNHEY and CDR2 SMNVEV come from the germline V gene (reference sequence). CDR3 bases: TGTGCCAGCAGACCGACAAGTAAAAAGGTCGCAGATACGCAGTATTTT. This codes for CASRPTSKKVADTQYF.

The chain joins TRBV20-1 to TRBJ2-2; 7 bases are shared with TRBD1. This CDR3 is 14 amino acids long. Germline V gene lookup returns CDR1 DFQATT and CDR2 SNEGSKA (reference sequence). V shed 8 bases and J 1 base; nucleotides not matched to a gene: 7. The CDR3 DNA reads as TGCAGTTCTGCGGACAGGCAGAACACCGGGGAGCTGTTTTTT. Amino acid sequence: CSSADRQNTGELFF.

A few counts support this clonotype. This rearrangement joins TRBV25-1 to TRBJ1-4; 7 bases map to TRBD1. This CDR3 has 15 amino acids. Germline values: CDR1 MGHDK, CDR2 SYGVNS. V shed 6 bases, J shed 4 bases, and the junction held 8 bases outside the gene matches. CDR3 protein: CASSPSGTVNEKLFF. CDR3 DNA sequence: TGTGCCAGCAGCCCATCCGGGACAGTTAATGAAAAACTGTTTTTT.

This chain links TRBV28 with TRBJ1-1; 8 positions match TRBD1. The V gene's germline CDR1 is MDHEN and CDR2 SYDVKM. With V trimmed by 3 bases and J by 4 bases, 4 bases remained unmatched. This CDR3 spans 14 amino acids. CDR3 sequence: CASSFATGVTEAFF. CDR3 coding DNA: TGTGCCAGCAGTTTCGCGACAGGGGTCACTGAAGCTTTCTTT.

Only one count was recorded for this clonotype. The chain has TRBV27 and TRBJ1-4; a possible D gene is TRBD1 (5 bases). V was shortened by 8 bases and J by 6 bases, with 10 bases between the two germline ends. The CDR3 consists of 12 residues. Germline CDR1 is MNHEY and CDR2 is SMNVEV (reference sequence). CDR3 nucleotides: TGTGCCAGCGGGACGGGCTATGAAAAACTGTTTTTT. Translated, it gives CASGTGYEKLFF.

This clonotype was seen only a few times. The chain carries TRBV6-1 and TRBJ2-2, with 7 bases fitting TRBD2. J lost 6 bases, V lost 6 bases, and 4 bases had no gene match. Germline CDR1 is MNHNS and CDR2 is SASEGT. The CDR3 totals 13 residues. The CDR3 protein is CASSRAGPGELFF. The CDR3 DNA reads as TGTGCCAGCAGCCGAGCGGGGCCCGGGGAGCTGTTTTTT.

This sequence joins TRBV4-1 and TRBJ1-5; maybe TRBD1 (6 bases). V was cut by 0 bases and J by 5 bases, with 11 bases left in between. The CDR3 is made up of 15 amino acids. CDR1 is MGHRA, CDR2 YSYEKL, per germline. The CDR3 protein is CASSQESGVYQPQHF. CDR3 bases: TGCGCCAGCAGCCAAGAATCAGGGGTTTATCAGCCCCAGCATTTT.

This clonotype appeared a few times. This chain joins TRBV12-3 or TRBV12-4 and TRBJ1-4, with unresolved D. V gave up 3 bases and J gave up 3 bases, with 8 bases separating them. The CDR3 contains 14 residues. CDR3 bases: TGTGCCAGCAGTTTCGTTAGGGCTAATGAAAAACTGTTTTTT. It yields the protein CASSFVRANEKLFF.

In its sample, this clonotype was seen a few times. The V call is TRBV12-3 or TRBV12-4, the J call TRBJ1-6; no clear D gene. CDR3 length: 14 residues. V was cut by 1 base and J by 5 bases, with 6 bases left in between. Written as DNA, the CDR3 is TGTGCCAGCAGTTTAGAGTTACATAATTCACCCCTCCACTTT. Translating it yields CASSLELHNSPLHF.

The chain joins TRBV11-2 to TRBJ2-7, with D possibly called TRBD1 or TRBD2 (5 bases each). The germline V and J ends were trimmed by 3 bases and 4 bases, with 13 bases remaining between them. The CDR3 has 14 residues. The germline CDR1 and CDR2 sequences are SGHAT and FQNNGV. The CDR3 sequence is CASSFGDGYYEQYV. The CDR3 coding sequence is TGTGCCAGCAGCTTTGGGGACGGATATTACGAGCAGTACGTC.

This clonotype was seen more than once but under ten times. The rearrangement joins TRBV7-9 to TRBJ1-4; TRBD1 aligns across 9 bases. This CDR3 comprises 16 residues. The germline CDR1 and CDR2 sequences are SEHNR and FQNEAQ (reference sequence). The V and J ends lost 0 bases and 7 bases, in that order; junction bases with no gene match: 6. In nucleotides, the CDR3 is TGTGCCAGCAGCTTAGCGGCCGGGACAGGGTTTGAAAAACTGTTTTTT. Its protein is CASSLAAGTGFEKLFF.

This clonotype was observed a handful of times. The J gene is TRBJ1-1, the V gene TRBV3-1; D unresolved. The CDR3 loop spans 14 amino acids. V lost 1 base, J lost 4 bases, and 10 bases lay in between. Germline V lookup: CDR1 LGHDT, CDR2 YNNKEL (reference sequence). The CDR3 reads CASSQVLASTEAFF. The DNA of the CDR3 is TGTGCCAGCAGCCAAGTTCTAGCTAGCACTGAAGCTTTCTTT.

V gene TRBV4-2 combines with J gene TRBJ1-6; no firm D call. The germline V gene encodes CDR1 LGHNA and CDR2 YNFKEQ. The CDR3 covers 15 residues. V shed 3 bases and J shed 9 bases, with 15 bases lying between them. In DNA form, the CDR3 reads TGTGCCAGCAGCCAGACTAGGTTTCGGGGTTCACCCCTCCACTTT. This gives the protein CASSQTRFRGSPLHF.

This clonotype was seen more than once but under ten times. V usage is TRBV27 and J usage is TRBJ2-3, with D tentatively TRBD1 or TRBD2 (6 bases each). The CDR3 has 17 residues. The V gene's germline CDR1 is MNHEY and CDR2 SMNVEV (reference sequence). Trimming took 3 bases from V and 3 from J, leaving 19 bases between them. This CDR3 is CASSFLGSRGATDTQYF. CDR3 bases: TGTGCCAGCAGTTTTCTTGGTTCGAGGGGGGCTACAGATACGCAGTATTTT.

A few counts support this clonotype. This rearrangement joins TRBV7-9 to TRBJ1-5; D remains unclear. Trimming pared 1 base from V and 6 bases from J, leaving 4 bases between. The CDR3 is made up of 12 amino acids. CDR1 and CDR2 (germline): SEHNR, FQNEAQ (reference sequence). DNA of the CDR3: TGTGCCAGCAGCTTAGAACGTCAGCCCCAGCATTTT. This encodes CASSLERQPQHF. Full variable domain (remainder filled in from reference TRBV7-9 and TRBJ1-5): DTGVSQNPRHKITKRGQNVTFRCDPISEHNRLYWYRQTLGQGPEFLTYFQNEAQLEKSRLLSDRFSAERPKGSFSTLEIQRTEQGDSAMYLCASSLERQPQHFGDGTRLSIL.

V and J are TRBV5-6 and TRBJ1-1; D is ambiguous. Germline V gene data show CDR1 as SGHDT and CDR2 as YYEEEE. Trimming removed 0 bases from V and 1 base from J, with 7 bases in between. CDR3 length equals 14 residues. The DNA of the CDR3 is TGTGCCAGCAGCTTGGGAAGGAGGAACACTGAAGCTTTCTTT. Its protein product is CASSLGRRNTEAFF.